Included here is one T cell receptor (beta chain) sequence, with context. Antigen specificity is unknown. The data were obtained in a study of cytotoxic CD8 clonotypes in ibrutinib-treated CLL. Only in-frame clones appear in the TCRdb table, and some are missing; sequencing was by immunoSEQ multiplex PCR. This table holds about 180,000 clones, about 80% found once. This CDR3 region has 14 residues. Between the trimmed V and J ends, which lost 0 bases and 8 bases, there was a span of 12 bases. Germline CDR1 reads SGHDT; CDR2 reads YYEEEE. Findings of the study overall: Upon ibrutinib response clonality rose, and upon progression it fell back toward baseline.

The V gene is TRBV5-6, the J gene TRBJ2-1; a weak D match, TRBD1 (5 bases). Sequencing was performed on PBMCs, taken after 24 months of ibrutinib treatment. This clonotype was sampled from a human donor with chronic lymphocytic leukemia. Here the CDR3 reads CASSLAGPSDEQFF. The CDR3 nucleotides read TGTGCCAGCAGCTTGGCAGGGCCGTCCGATGAGCAGTTCTTC.